This TCR beta chain was observed in a study of control samples from healthy donors and cancer patients. Produced via immunoSEQ multiplex PCR; TCRdb's table is partial and in-frame only. The data show fewer than 300,000 clones, more than 65% seen once. J gave up 15 bases and V 5 bases, and 20 bases lay outside the gene matches. The CDR3 sequence is 16 residues long. Germline V gene sequence: CDR1 SGHAT, CDR2 FQNNGV. The source is an older woman with lung cancer. Specimen: PBMCs. The chain uses TRBV11-2 and TRBJ2-1; 9 positions match TRBD2. CDR3: CASSGSGLAMGDSLFF. Written as DNA, the CDR3 is TGTGCCAGCAGCGGATCTGGACTAGCGATGGGAGATAGTTTGTTCTTC.